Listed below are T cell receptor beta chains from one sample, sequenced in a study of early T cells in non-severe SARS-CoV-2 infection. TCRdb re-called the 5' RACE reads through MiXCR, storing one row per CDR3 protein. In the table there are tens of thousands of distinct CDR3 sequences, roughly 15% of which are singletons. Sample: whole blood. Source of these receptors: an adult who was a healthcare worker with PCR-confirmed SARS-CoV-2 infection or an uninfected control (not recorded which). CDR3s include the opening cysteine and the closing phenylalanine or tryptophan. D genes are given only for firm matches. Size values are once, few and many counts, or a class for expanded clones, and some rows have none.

cdr3_nt: TGTGCCAGCAGTGACAGCTCTGGGGCCAACGTCCTGACTTTC
cdr3_aa: CASSDSSGANVLTF
clone_size: many
j_call: TRBJ2-6
d_call: -
v_call: TRBV2

cdr3_nt: TGTGCCAGCAGCCCGGGGACAGGGGCCGGGACTGAAGCTTTCTTT
cdr3_aa: CASSPGTGAGTEAFF
clone_size: -
j_call: TRBJ1-1
d_call: TRBD1
v_call: TRBV3-1

cdr3_nt: TGTGCCAGCAGCTCACTAGCGGGGGTCTCCGGGGAGCTGTTTTTT
cdr3_aa: CASSSLAGVSGELFF
clone_size: few
j_call: TRBJ2-2
d_call: TRBD2
v_call: TRBV11-2

cdr3_nt: TGTGCTAGTGGTTGGGTAGGGGGCAGCGGCACTGAAGCTTTCTTT
cdr3_aa: CASGWVGGSGTEAFF
clone_size: -
j_call: TRBJ1-1
d_call: TRBD1
v_call: TRBV12-5

cdr3_nt: TGCGCCAGCAGCCTAACCGGGACAGGCGTTATTCAGTACTTC
cdr3_aa: CASSLTGTGVIQYF
clone_size: -
j_call: TRBJ2-4
d_call: TRBD1
v_call: TRBV4-3

cdr3_nt: TGTGCCAGTAGGCGACTAGCGGGGGGATCGAACACCGGGGAGCTGTTTTTT
cdr3_aa: CASRRLAGGSNTGELFF
clone_size: few
j_call: TRBJ2-2
d_call: TRBD2
v_call: TRBV19

cdr3_nt: TGTGCCAGCAGTCAGCACATGAACACTGAAGCTTTCTTT
cdr3_aa: CASSQHMNTEAFF
clone_size: many
j_call: TRBJ1-1
d_call: -
v_call: TRBV11-1

cdr3_nt: TGTGCCAGCCAACTGGGACCGAATAACTATGGCTACACCTTC
cdr3_aa: CASQLGPNNYGYTF
clone_size: -
j_call: TRBJ1-2
d_call: -
v_call: TRBV6-5

cdr3_nt: TGCGCCAGCAGCTTGGGACAGGGGACGGGGACCCAGTACTTC
cdr3_aa: CASSLGQGTGTQYF
clone_size: -
j_call: TRBJ2-5
d_call: TRBD1
v_call: TRBV5-1

cdr3_nt: TGTGCCAGCAGTTACTCTGGGACAGGGTCCTACGAGCAGTACTTC
cdr3_aa: CASSYSGTGSYEQYF
clone_size: many
j_call: TRBJ2-7
d_call: TRBD1
v_call: TRBV6-5

cdr3_nt: TGCAGTGCCCCCGGGGAGACTAGCGGGGGGTTGGATGAGCAGTTCTTC
cdr3_aa: CSAPGETSGGLDEQFF
clone_size: -
j_call: TRBJ2-1
d_call: TRBD2
v_call: TRBV20-1

cdr3_nt: TGCAGCGCCAGGACAGGGTTGGAGACCCAGTACTTC
cdr3_aa: CSARTGLETQYF
clone_size: -
j_call: TRBJ2-5
d_call: TRBD1
v_call: TRBV29-1

cdr3_nt: TGTGCCAGCAGCTTGGACAGAAATTCACCCCTCCACTTT
cdr3_aa: CASSLDRNSPLHF
clone_size: -
j_call: TRBJ1-6
d_call: -
v_call: TRBV13

cdr3_nt: TGTGCCAGCAGCCCGGGAGGGACAGGGGGCATGGATACGCAGTATTTT
cdr3_aa: CASSPGGTGGMDTQYF
clone_size: few
j_call: TRBJ2-3
d_call: TRBD1
v_call: TRBV28

cdr3_nt: TGTGCCAGCAGTTTTACAGGGCTTGGCTACACCTTC
cdr3_aa: CASSFTGLGYTF
clone_size: few
j_call: TRBJ1-2
d_call: -
v_call: TRBV11-2

cdr3_nt: TGTGCCAGCAGCGGCAGAATATTACGAGGGTATGAAGATTACGAGCAGTACTTC
cdr3_aa: CASSGRILRGYEDYEQYF
clone_size: -
j_call: TRBJ2-7
d_call: -
v_call: TRBV28

cdr3_nt: TGTGCCAGTAGCCCCACGGCCACGAACACCGGGGAGCTGTTTTTT
cdr3_aa: CASSPTATNTGELFF
clone_size: -
j_call: TRBJ2-2
d_call: -
v_call: TRBV19

cdr3_nt: TGCAGCGCAACTGGACCGGCCAAAAACATTCAGTACTTC
cdr3_aa: CSATGPAKNIQYF
clone_size: -
j_call: TRBJ2-4
d_call: -
v_call: TRBV29-1

cdr3_nt: TGCGCCAGCAGCTTAGGGACTAGCGGGGGGAATATGGACACCGGGGAGCTGTTTTTT
cdr3_aa: CASSLGTSGGNMDTGELFF
clone_size: many
j_call: TRBJ2-2
d_call: TRBD2
v_call: TRBV4-3

cdr3_nt: TGTGCCAGCAGTGACCGCGACGTTATCTCTGGGGCCAACGTCCTGACTTTC
cdr3_aa: CASSDRDVISGANVLTF
clone_size: many
j_call: TRBJ2-6
d_call: -
v_call: TRBV6-4

cdr3_nt: TGCGCCAGCAGCGATACCGACGAAAAACTGTTTTTT
cdr3_aa: CASSDTDEKLFF
clone_size: -
j_call: TRBJ1-4
d_call: -
v_call: TRBV5-1

cdr3_nt: TGTGCCAGCAGCCCCAGCAGGGCCTACGGCTACACCTTC
cdr3_aa: CASSPSRAYGYTF
clone_size: -
j_call: TRBJ1-2
d_call: -
v_call: TRBV28

cdr3_nt: TGCAGCGTTGAGGAACTAGCGGGGGGGCTGAATGAGCAGTTCTTC
cdr3_aa: CSVEELAGGLNEQFF
clone_size: -
j_call: TRBJ2-1
d_call: TRBD2
v_call: TRBV29-1